This T cell receptor beta chain comes out of a study of blood T cell dynamics during melanoma immunotherapy (dated by TCRdb to the early 2020s). Context from the whole study: Patients had metastatic melanoma and received first-line pembrolizumab or nivolumab plus ipilimumab as standard of care in the United Kingdom. Peripheral T cell receptor repertoires of metastatic melanoma patients were profiled before and after one cycle of checkpoint inhibitor therapy to find early correlates of response. The training cohort was made up of consecutive patients, while a further independent group of patients from the same centre was pooled to form an external validation set.

The sample's time point label, decoded: week 3, after first cycle of checkpoint inhibitor. Blood samples were collected before treatment (T0) and at week 3 (W3), after the first cycle of checkpoint blockade. Except for two patients with rapid clinical progression, response was assessed 12 weeks after the first infusion by RECIST 1.1; disease control meant complete response, partial response or stable disease. Patients with prior systemic cancer treatment, concomitant immunosuppressant therapy or synchronous other active malignancies were excluded. TCR beta was sequenced in both bulk PBMC and plasma cell-free DNA in order to track circulating cells as well as T cell turnover. Lymphoprep and SepMate tubes were used to isolate PBMC from blood, and red cell lysis was then performed. QIAamp DNA Blood Mini kits were used to extract DNA from both PBMC and sorted T cell subsets. Every bulk PBMC sample was loaded with the same fixed amount of about 370 ng of DNA. The immunoSEQ TCRb Assay kit was used according to manufacturer instructions to amplify TCR beta CDR3 sequences from genomic DNA. The KAPA Library Quantification Kit for Illumina platforms was used to quantify pooled libraries by qPCR. Sequencing of the pooled libraries was done on an Illumina NextSeq 500, with clustering at roughly 0.55-1.2 pM. On the authors' methods: The TCR data were analyzed using immunoSEQ ANALYZER and the R LymphoSeq package. A rearrangement efficiency score was calculated as productive divided by the sum of productive and non-productive CDR3 sequences. Clonality was assessed using the Gini coefficient and diversity using the Renyi index at alpha=1, with pairwise comparisons between timepoints within each patient. Clonal relatedness used an edit distance of 3, and repertoire similarity used the Bhattacharyya coefficient, both computed in LymphoSeq. To classify response, a linear discriminant analysis based on week-3 changes in clonality and diversity was built with the R MASS and caret packages. TCRdb holds this immuneACCESS table with in-frame rearrangements only. Some clones are missing; in checked studies, unresolved V genes explain under half, and the rest has no known cause. That table is the source of V, J and clone size, and D and trimming were worked out from the DNA. This sample lists some 10,000 clones; approximately 87% were detected once. The ten largest clones add up to about 6.9% of the sample.

As encoded in the germline V gene, CDR1 is MNHNS while CDR2 is SASEGT. Relative to germline, V is 4 bases shorter and J is 0 bases shorter, with 19 bases between their ends. The CDR3 runs 19 amino acids, cysteine and phenylalanine included. Just CDR3 DNA is preserved here, 57 bases in frame from base 1. The study at large found these results: The relatively small sample size was recognized as a factor that could limit how well the results generalize. The study was unable to establish whether the T cell clones driving the repertoire changes were melanoma-specific or instead reflected general immune activation. Patients who later achieved disease control showed a bifurcated PBMC repertoire reorganization at W3, with increased clonality or increased diversity, unlike progressors.

This clone came up a few times. Its antigen is unknown. There are no base qualities to consult, and no much larger clone falls within one base. The clonotype originates from a human donor with melanoma. The V and J genes are TRBV6-1 and TRBJ1-6; the D gene remains uncertain. The sample was blood, taken from a patient treated with checkpoint blockade. Here the CDR3 is given as CASSGGWQAASSYNSPLHF. The DNA reads as follows: TGTGCCAGCAGTGGAGGTTGGCAGGCCGCAAGCTCCTATAATTCACCCCTCCACTTT.